This T cell receptor beta chain derives from a study of CD8+ T cells in alopecia areata. General observations from the study: Tofacitinib significantly reduced both scalp clonality and expanded CD8+ clones among the top 100. Scalp and blood samples kept many expanded lesional clones throughout tofacitinib. It was lesional scalp, especially alopecia totalis/universalis, that showed higher clonality than normal scalp.

As the sequencing template, cDNA was produced by extracting RNA and reverse transcribing it. Assay used: immunoSEQ multiplex PCR; TCRdb lists only in-frame clones, some missing. The data hold about 200,000 clones, with 35% to 40% observed a single time. Notes on this clone: Its antigen is unidentified.

Regarding treatment: oral pan-JAK inhibitor, 5-10 mg twice daily. Patients with alopecia areata provided lesional scalp punch biopsies as well as peripheral blood. Specimen: CD4+ T cells sorted from blood, collected at approximately week 30, from a patient treated with tofacitinib. This TCR came from a human donor with alopecia areata.

The CDR3 loop is CASSPRQGAEAFF. The CDR3 DNA reads as TGTGCCAGCAGCCCCCGACAGGGCGCCGAAGCTTTCTTT. The chain uses TRBV7-9 and TRBJ1-1; TRBD1 matches 7 bases. This CDR3 has 13 residues. J lost 8 bases, V lost 5 bases, and 8 bases had no gene match. The germline V gene has CDR1 SEHNR and CDR2 FQNEAQ (reference sequence). Combining the CDR3 with reference TRBV7-9 and TRBJ1-1 gives the whole variable domain DTGVSQNPRHKITKRGQNVTFRCDPISEHNRLYWYRQTLGQGPEFLTYFQNEAQLEKSRLLSDRFSAERPKGSFSTLEIQRTEQGDSAMYLCASSPRQGAEAFFGQGTRLTVV.